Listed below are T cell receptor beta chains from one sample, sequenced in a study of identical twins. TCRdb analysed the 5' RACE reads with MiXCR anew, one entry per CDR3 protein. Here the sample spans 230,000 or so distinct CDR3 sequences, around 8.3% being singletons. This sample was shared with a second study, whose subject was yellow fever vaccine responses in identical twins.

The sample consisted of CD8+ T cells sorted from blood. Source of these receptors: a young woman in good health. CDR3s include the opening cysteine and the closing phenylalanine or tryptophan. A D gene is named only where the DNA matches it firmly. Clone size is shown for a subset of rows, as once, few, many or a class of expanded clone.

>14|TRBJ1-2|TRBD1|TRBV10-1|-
CASVRTGGIYGYTF
TGCGCCAGCGTACGTACAGGGGGCATCTATGGCTACACCTTC
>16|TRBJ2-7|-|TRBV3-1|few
CASSQDGGGAMYEQYF
TGTGCCAGCAGCCAAGATGGTGGGGGGGCCATGTACGAGCAGTACTTC
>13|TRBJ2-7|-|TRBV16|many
CASSSGLSYEQYF
TGTGCCAGCAGCTCGGGACTCTCCTACGAGCAGTACTTC
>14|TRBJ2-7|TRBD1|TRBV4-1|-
CASSHGDRAYEQYF
TGCGCCAGCAGCCATGGGGACAGGGCCTACGAGCAGTACTTC
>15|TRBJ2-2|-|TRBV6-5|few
CASSYGGVAGGELFF
TGTGCCAGCAGTTACGGCGGGGTCGCTGGCGGGGAGCTGTTTTTT
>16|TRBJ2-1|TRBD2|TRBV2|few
CASTLPTSGVNNEQFF
TGTGCCAGCACCCTCCCGACTAGCGGGGTTAACAATGAGCAGTTCTTC
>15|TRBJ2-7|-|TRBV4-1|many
CASSQSSTAVYEQYF
TGCGCCAGCAGCCAAAGCAGCACAGCGGTCTACGAGCAGTACTTC
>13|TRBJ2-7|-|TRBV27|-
CASSWTEAYEQYF
TGTGCCAGCAGTTGGACGGAGGCCTACGAGCAGTACTTC
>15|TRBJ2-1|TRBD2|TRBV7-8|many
CASSSIAGGINEQFF
TGTGCCAGCAGTTCAATAGCGGGAGGGATCAATGAGCAGTTCTTC
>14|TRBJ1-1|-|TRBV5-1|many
CASSDGIMNTEAFF
TGCGCCAGCAGCGACGGGATCATGAACACTGAAGCTTTCTTT
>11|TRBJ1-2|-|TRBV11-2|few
CASSLGFANSF
TGTGCCAGCAGCTTAGGATTCGCCAATAGCTTC
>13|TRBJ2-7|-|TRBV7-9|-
CGSSHRATYEQYF
TGTGGCAGCAGCCACAGGGCCACCTACGAGCAGTACTTC
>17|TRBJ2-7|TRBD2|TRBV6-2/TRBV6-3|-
CASSYSRLAGVRLQQYF
TGTGCCAGCAGTTACTCGAGACTAGCGGGGGTGCGCCTCCAGCAGTACTTC
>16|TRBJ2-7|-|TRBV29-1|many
CSVEYGGPQTAYEQYF
TGCAGCGTTGAATACGGTGGACCGCAGACGGCCTACGAGCAGTACTTC